This TCR beta chain emerged from a study of T cell changes during pregnancy in multiple sclerosis (dated by TCRdb to between 2018 and 2021). In the study overall: The study examined how the T cell repertoire changed over the course of pregnancy in women with multiple sclerosis.

Regarding this clone: Its antigen target is currently unknown. Nothing much larger sits one base from this clone, and base qualities are not available.

Library construction relied on the immunoSEQ multiplex PCR assay. TCRdb mirrors the immuneACCESS table, restricted to in-frame sequences. Some clones are absent from its copies; in checked studies, under half trace to an unresolved V gene, and the reason for the others is unknown. For this sample there are 35,000 to 50,000 clones; 88% appear just once. 1% to 1.5% of the sample is in the top ten clones. Spanning cysteine to phenylalanine, the CDR3 consists of 16 amino acids. Kept here is only the CDR3 DNA, which spans 48 bases and is read in frame from base 1. V loses 0 bases at its end and J loses 3 bases; junction bases beyond the gene matches: 7. CDR1 and CDR2 (MGHRA, YSYEKL) derive from the germline V gene.

This clonotype originated in a female donor with multiple sclerosis, enrolled in a pregnancy study. The sample consisted of CD4+ T cells from peripheral blood mononuclear cells, taken in the second trimester of pregnancy. Here the chain combines TRBV4-1 and TRBJ2-7; 8 central nucleotides agree with TRBD1. The bases are TGCGCCAGCAGCCAAGATCGGAGGACAGGGAGCTACGAGCAGTACTTC. Translated, it gives CASSQDRRTGSYEQYF.